These 5 T cell receptor beta chains originate from one sample sequenced in a study of technical replicates of blood from a handful of donors. Here immunoSEQ multiplex PCR was the method, and the copy in TCRdb shows in-frame clones only, minus some. The sample yields 60,000 to 90,000 clones, approximately 97% seen once. The sequenced sample was T cells isolated from PBMCs. Receptor source: a human donor in good health.

The chain is built from TRBV5-1 and TRBJ2-7, with a weak D call TRBD2 (5 bases). Germline V CDR1 and CDR2: SGHRS, YFSETQ. The CDR3 contains 13 residues. Deletions cut 0 bases from V and 5 bases from J, with 9 bases between. The CDR3 DNA follows: TGCGCCAGCAGCTTGGTGTTCGGGGACGAGCAGTACTTC. Translation gives CASSLVFGDEQYF.

CDR3 bases: TGCAGCGTTGGCATCGACAGGTCTTCGGGCTACGAGCAGTACTTC. Translated: CSVGIDRSSGYEQYF. J is TRBJ2-7 and V is TRBV29-1; possible D gene TRBD1, 6 bases. Germline values: CDR1 SQVTM, CDR2 ANQGSEA. V lost 4 bases, J lost 3 bases, and 19 bases lay in between. The CDR3 has 15 amino acids.

The chain has TRBV15 and TRBJ2-3; 8 nucleotides match TRBD2. V gave up 3 bases and J gave up 6 bases; unmatched junction bases: 8. CDR1 and CDR2 (germline): LNHNV, YYDKDF (reference sequence). The CDR3 consists of 15 residues. The chain's CDR3 is CATSRGLAGRDTQYF. The CDR3 DNA is TGTGCCACCAGCAGGGGTCTAGCGGGTCGGGATACGCAGTATTTT.

The rearrangement links TRBV7-8 to TRBJ2-7, with TRBD2 identical over 9 bases. CDR1 and CDR2 (germline): SGHVS, FQNEAQ. The trim removed 3 bases at V and 0 bases at J, leaving 6 bases unmatched. There are 16 residues in the CDR3. This CDR3 is CASSFNSGGFSYEQYF. In nucleotides, the CDR3 is TGTGCCAGCAGCTTTAATAGCGGGGGATTCTCCTACGAGCAGTACTTC.

The chain joins TRBV5-4 to TRBJ2-3; D possibly corresponds to TRBD1 (6 bases). Trimming cost V 3 bases and J 6 bases, with 26 bases left between them. The CDR3 covers 18 residues. Germline CDR1 reads SGHNT; CDR2 reads YYREEE (reference sequence). CDR3: CASSSGKNQGWAWDTQYF. The CDR3 region has the DNA TGTGCCAGCAGCTCAGGAAAAAACCAGGGGTGGGCTTGGGATACGCAGTATTTT.